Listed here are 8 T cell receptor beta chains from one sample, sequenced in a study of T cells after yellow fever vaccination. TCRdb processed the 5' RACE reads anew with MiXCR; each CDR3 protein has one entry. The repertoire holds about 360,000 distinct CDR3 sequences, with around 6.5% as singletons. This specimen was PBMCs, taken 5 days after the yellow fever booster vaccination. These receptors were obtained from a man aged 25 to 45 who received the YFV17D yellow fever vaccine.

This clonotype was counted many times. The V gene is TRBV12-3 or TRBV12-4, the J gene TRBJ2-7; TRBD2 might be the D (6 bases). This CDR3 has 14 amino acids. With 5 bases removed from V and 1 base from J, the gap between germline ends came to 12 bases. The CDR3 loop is CASSPSGRSYEQYF. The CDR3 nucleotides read TGTGCCAGCAGTCCCTCCGGGAGATCCTACGAGCAGTACTTC.

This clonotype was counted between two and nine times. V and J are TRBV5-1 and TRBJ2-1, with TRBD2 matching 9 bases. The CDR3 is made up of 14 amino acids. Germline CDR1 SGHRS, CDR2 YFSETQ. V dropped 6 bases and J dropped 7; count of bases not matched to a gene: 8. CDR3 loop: CASMWAGGGNEQFF. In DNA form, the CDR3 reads TGCGCCAGCATGTGGGCGGGAGGGGGTAATGAGCAGTTCTTC.

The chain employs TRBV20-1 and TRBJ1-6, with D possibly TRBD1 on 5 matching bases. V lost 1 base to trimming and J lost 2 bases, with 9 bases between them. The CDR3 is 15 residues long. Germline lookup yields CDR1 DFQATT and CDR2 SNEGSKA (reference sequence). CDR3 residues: CSARAGTPYNSPLHF. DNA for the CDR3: TGCAGTGCTAGAGCCGGGACGCCCTATAATTCACCCCTCCACTTT.

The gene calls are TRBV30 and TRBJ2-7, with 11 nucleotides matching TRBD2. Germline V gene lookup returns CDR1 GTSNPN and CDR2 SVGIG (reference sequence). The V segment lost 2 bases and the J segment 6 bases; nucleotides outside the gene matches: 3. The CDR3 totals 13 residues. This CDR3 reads CAWSLLAGAEQYF. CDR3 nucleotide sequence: TGTGCCTGGAGTTTACTAGCGGGAGCCGAGCAGTACTTC.

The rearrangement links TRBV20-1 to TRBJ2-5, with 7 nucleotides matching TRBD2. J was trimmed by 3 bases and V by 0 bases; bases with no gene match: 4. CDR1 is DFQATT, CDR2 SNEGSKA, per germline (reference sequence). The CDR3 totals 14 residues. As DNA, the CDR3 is TGCAGTGCTAGAGATGGGACTAAAAAAGAGACCCAGTACTTC. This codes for CSARDGTKKETQYF.

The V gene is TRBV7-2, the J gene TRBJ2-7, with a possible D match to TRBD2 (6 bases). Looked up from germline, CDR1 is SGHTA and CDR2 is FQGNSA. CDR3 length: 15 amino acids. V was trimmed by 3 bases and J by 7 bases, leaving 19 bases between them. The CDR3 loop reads CASSFTTDGSNEQYF. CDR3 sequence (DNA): TGTGCCAGCAGCTTCACTACCGACGGGAGTAATGAGCAGTACTTC.

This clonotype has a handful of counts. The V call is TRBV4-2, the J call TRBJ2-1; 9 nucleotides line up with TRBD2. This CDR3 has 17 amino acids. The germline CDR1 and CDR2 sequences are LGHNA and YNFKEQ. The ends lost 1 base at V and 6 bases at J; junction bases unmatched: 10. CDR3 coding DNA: TGTGCCAGCAGCCAAGGGGTCCCGGGACTAGCCCGCAATGAGCAGTTCTTC. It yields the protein CASSQGVPGLARNEQFF.

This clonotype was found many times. The CDR3 nucleotides are TGTGCCTGGAGCGGCGGGGCTAGCTCCTACAATGAGCAGTTCTTC. This gives the protein CAWSGGASSYNEQFF. V and J are TRBV30 and TRBJ2-1, with D possibly matching TRBD2 (6 bases). The CDR3 has 15 amino acids. Trimming stripped 3 bases from V and 0 bases from J, with 12 bases between. Per germline, CDR1 GTSNPN and CDR2 SVGIG (reference sequence).